The source of this TCR beta chain is a study of cytomegalovirus exposure and HLA in healthy donors. The donors were members of the approximately 130-subject validation cohort (separate from the approximately 670-subject first cohort). Assay used: immunoSEQ multiplex PCR; TCRdb lists only in-frame clones, some missing. Altogether about 130,000 clones are present, approximately 94% being singletons, with the ten largest covering 1.7%. This CDR3 has 15 amino acids. Germline loops: CDR1 MGHDK, CDR2 SYGVNS. The V gene lost 2 bases and the J gene lost 2 bases, with 10 bases spanning the gap. Study results and limitations: It was reported that the classifier diagnosed cytomegalovirus status with high specificity and sensitivity in both the original and validation cohorts. Some TCR beta chains (roughly 160 of them) were listed as cytomegalovirus-associated.

Details on this clone: Its antigen remains unknown.

This TCR derives from a man aged 18 to 35 in good health and CMV-seronegative. The rearrangement joins TRBV25-1 to TRBJ1-5; D is perhaps TRBD1 (6 bases). Specimen: PBMCs. CDR3 loop: CASSETGNGNQPQHF. CDR3 sequence (DNA): TGTGCCAGCAGTGAAACAGGGAATGGCAATCAGCCCCAGCATTTT.